The source of this T cell receptor (beta chain) is a study of T cell responses to AZD1222 COVID-19 vaccine. Profiling relied on immunoSEQ multiplex PCR, and the TCRdb table lists in-frame clones only, not all of them. The sample has about 120,000 clones; around 85% are singletons. Study results and caveats: Of the AZD1222 recipients, only five to seven were seropositive at baseline. Dominant CD4 TCR responses targeted spike regions 160-218 and 743-854. Spike-specific TCR depth and breadth grew after two AZD1222 doses. Most donors were white British, females outnumbered males, and clonal diversity was possibly underestimated.

On this clone itself: Its specificity is unknown.

The sequence derives from an adult in good health. The specimen comprised peripheral blood, sampled on day 0 of AZD1222 vaccination.

The CDR3: CATSEGTSEAFF. The CDR3 DNA reads as TGTGCCACCAGCGAAGGGACATCAGAAGCTTTCTTT. V is TRBV24-1 and J is TRBJ1-1; D might be TRBD1 (6 bases). The germline V gene has CDR1 KGHDR and CDR2 SFDVKD. This CDR3 region has 12 residues. Trimming took 7 bases from V and 8 from J, leaving 13 bases between them.